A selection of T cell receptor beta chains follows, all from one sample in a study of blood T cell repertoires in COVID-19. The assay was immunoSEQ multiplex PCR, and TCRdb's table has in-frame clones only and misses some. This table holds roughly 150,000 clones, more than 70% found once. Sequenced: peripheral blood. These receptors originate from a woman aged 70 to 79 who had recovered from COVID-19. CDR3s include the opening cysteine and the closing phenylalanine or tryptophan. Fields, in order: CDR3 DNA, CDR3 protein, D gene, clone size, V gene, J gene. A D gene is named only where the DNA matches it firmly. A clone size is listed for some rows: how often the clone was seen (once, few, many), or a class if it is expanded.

TGTGCCAGCAGCTTGCGGGTAGATACGCAGTATTTT	CASSLRVDTQYF	.	.	TRBV5-4	TRBJ2-3
TGTGCCAGCAGCCCAGGGGGCGCGGAGGGCAATCAGCCCCAGCATTTT	CASSPGGAEGNQPQHF	TRBD1	.	TRBV9	TRBJ1-5
TGTGCCAGCACTCGAGACTCCGTAACCGAGCAGTACTTC	CASTRDSVTEQYF	.	.	TRBV12-3/TRBV12-4	TRBJ2-7
TGCGCCAGCAGCTTGGGCGGGACTAGCGGGAGGCGTGAGACCCAGTACTTC	CASSLGGTSGRRETQYF	TRBD2	.	TRBV5-1	TRBJ2-5
TGCGCCAGCAGCCAAGATAGGCCAGCGGGGAGCTCCTACGAGCAGTACTTC	CASSQDRPAGSSYEQYF	TRBD2	.	TRBV4-1	TRBJ2-7
TGCGCCAGCAGCGCCAGGACAGCCCAAAACACCGGGGAGCTGTTTTTT	CASSARTAQNTGELFF	.	.	TRBV5-1	TRBJ2-2
TGTGCCAGCAGCCCCGGGAGGGGGCCCCCTGAAGCTTTCTTT	CASSPGRGPPEAFF	TRBD1	few	TRBV14	TRBJ1-1
TGTGCCAGCAGCTTAGGTTGGGCTAGCAGGTCCCATGAGCAGTTCTTC	CASSLGWASRSHEQFF	.	.	TRBV7-8	TRBJ2-1
TGTGCCAGCAGCTTGGACCCAGGGGACTATGGCTACACCTTC	CASSLDPGDYGYTF	.	once	TRBV5-6	TRBJ1-2
TGTGCCAGCAGCCAAGATACCGGACAGGCCTTCTATGGCTACACCTTC	CASSQDTGQAFYGYTF	TRBD1	few	TRBV4-2	TRBJ1-2
TGTGCCAGCAGGAGAATGGCGAACACCGGGGAGCTGTTTTTT	CASRRMANTGELFF	.	.	TRBV6-5	TRBJ2-2
TGCGCCAGCACGCCCGGGACAGGGAACACCGGGGAGCTGTTTTTT	CASTPGTGNTGELFF	TRBD1	.	TRBV5-1	TRBJ2-2
TGTGCCAGTAGTATAGGCCAGGGGTTCACCGGGGAGCTGTTTTTT	CASSIGQGFTGELFF	.	.	TRBV19	TRBJ2-2
TGCAGTGCTAGTCCTCCGGGACAGGGACCCGTAGGAGGCTACACCTTC	CSASPPGQGPVGGYTF	TRBD1	once	TRBV20-1	TRBJ1-2
TGTGCCAGCAGTTCCCGACAGCTCTACGAGCAGTACTTC	CASSSRQLYEQYF	.	.	TRBV27	TRBJ2-7
TGTGCCAGCCCCCGCCGGGACAGGGTCCTCAATCAGCCCCAGCATTTT	CASPRRDRVLNQPQHF	TRBD1	.	TRBV5-4	TRBJ1-5
TGTGCCAGTAGTCGGACTAGCGGCTCTGGGGCCAACGTCCTGACTTTC	CASSRTSGSGANVLTF	TRBD2	.	TRBV19	TRBJ2-6
TGCAGCGTTGAAGTGGAGAAACGGCGTGAAAAACTGTTTTTT	CSVEVEKRREKLFF	.	.	TRBV29-1	TRBJ1-4
TGTGCCAGCAGTGACGCGAGGGTCTACAATGAGCAGTTCTTC	CASSDARVYNEQFF	.	.	TRBV25-1	TRBJ2-1
TGTGCCAGCAGGAGGGCCAATCAAGCTTTCTTT	CASRRANQAFF	.	.	TRBV6-5	TRBJ1-1
TGTGCCAGTAGTACACTGGACAGCAGAGATGAAAAACTGTTTTTT	CASSTLDSRDEKLFF	.	.	TRBV19	TRBJ1-4
TGTGCCAGCAGCGTCCCCGGGGGGACCGCGAATGAGCAGTTCTTC	CASSVPGGTANEQFF	TRBD2	.	TRBV7-6	TRBJ2-1
TGTGCCAGTAGTATGAGGGGACTCAATGGCTACACCTTC	CASSMRGLNGYTF	.	.	TRBV19	TRBJ1-2
TGTGCCAGCAGCAATCCGGGTCGAGGGACTGAAGCTTTCTTT	CASSNPGRGTEAFF	.	.	TRBV6-6	TRBJ1-1
TGTGCCACCAGCAGAGATCGGATCACAGGGGCCGCCTATGGCTACACCTTC	CATSRDRITGAAYGYTF	TRBD1	.	TRBV15	TRBJ1-2
TGTGCCATCAGGCGGGAGGGGGACTACGAGCAGTACTTC	CAIRREGDYEQYF	TRBD2	.	TRBV10-3	TRBJ2-7
TGTGCCAGCAGTGAAGCGGGACAGGGGGTCCCGTGGGGCAATCAGCCCCAGCATTTT	CASSEAGQGVPWGNQPQHF	TRBD1	.	TRBV2	TRBJ1-5
TGTGCCAGCAGCTTAGGGCAGTATAGCAATCAGCCCCAGCATTTT	CASSLGQYSNQPQHF	.	.	TRBV7-6	TRBJ1-5
TGTGCCAGCAGCCAAGGTGACAGGGGATCCTACGAGCAGTACTTC	CASSQGDRGSYEQYF	TRBD1	.	TRBV4-2	TRBJ2-7
TGTGCCAGCAGTACAGGGGGCGCAACTGAAGCTTTCTTT	CASSTGGATEAFF	TRBD1	many	TRBV6-2/TRBV6-3	TRBJ1-1
TGTGCCAGCAGCGACGGACAGGGAGGCTATTCACCCCTCCACTTT	CASSDGQGGYSPLHF	TRBD1	.	TRBV5-5	TRBJ1-6
TGTGCCAGTAGTATTTTCCCCCCGACAGGGGGCGCCCCGAATGAGCAGTTCTTC	CASSIFPPTGGAPNEQFF	TRBD1	.	TRBV19	TRBJ2-1
TGCGCCAGCAGCCCCCTGGGCACAGGGCAAGAGACCCAGTACTTC	CASSPLGTGQETQYF	.	.	TRBV5-1	TRBJ2-5
TGCGCCAGCAGCTTGGGGGGGACAGGGGATGGCTACACCTTC	CASSLGGTGDGYTF	TRBD1	once	TRBV5-1	TRBJ1-2
TGCGCCAGCAGCTTGGACAGGGCCCCTAGCGAGCAGTACTTC	CASSLDRAPSEQYF	.	.	TRBV5-1	TRBJ2-7
TGTGCCAGCAGCCTAGCGGGAGGGACCTACAATGAGCAGTTCTTC	CASSLAGGTYNEQFF	TRBD2	.	TRBV28	TRBJ2-1
TGTGCCAGCAGTCGAACAGCTACCTATGGCTACACCTTC	CASSRTATYGYTF	.	.	TRBV6-5	TRBJ1-2
TGCGCCAGCAGCTTGTCGGGGGGTCCAAACCAAGAGACCCAGTACTTC	CASSLSGGPNQETQYF	TRBD2	.	TRBV5-1	TRBJ2-5
TGTGCCAGCAGTTGGGGGACAGGGATCCCTTCCTCTGGCTACACCTTC	CASSWGTGIPSSGYTF	TRBD1	.	TRBV27	TRBJ1-2
TGTGCCAGCAGCCAAGGTTACCCGGGACAGAGCACAGATACGCAGTATTTT	CASSQGYPGQSTDTQYF	TRBD1	.	TRBV3-1/TRBV3-2	TRBJ2-3
TGCGCCAGCAGCCCAACCACAGGGACCTACGAGCAGTACTTC	CASSPTTGTYEQYF	.	.	TRBV5-1	TRBJ2-7
TGTGCCTGGCTCGACCGGACTACCGACACCGGGGAGCTGTTTTTT	CAWLDRTTDTGELFF	.	.	TRBV30	TRBJ2-2
TGTGCCAGCACCGGGACAGGGGCCGGCTACACCTTC	CASTGTGAGYTF	TRBD1	many	TRBV2	TRBJ1-2
TGCGCCAGCAGCTTGCGGACTAGGGGAACCGGGGAGCTGTTTTTT	CASSLRTRGTGELFF	TRBD2	many	TRBV5-1	TRBJ2-2
TGTGCCAGCAGGGATAGCGAGAACACTGAAGCTTTCTTT	CASRDSENTEAFF	.	once	TRBV2	TRBJ1-1
TGCGCCAGCAGCTTGGTGTCGGGCGGGAGGGCCTTCGAGCAGTACTTC	CASSLVSGGRAFEQYF	TRBD2	.	TRBV5-1	TRBJ2-7
TGCGCCAGCAGCTTGTGGGACAGCCAAGGCTACACCTTC	CASSLWDSQGYTF	TRBD1	.	TRBV5-1	TRBJ1-2
TGTGCCACCAGAGTACAGGGGCGCACAGATACGCAGTATTTT	CATRVQGRTDTQYF	TRBD1	.	TRBV19	TRBJ2-3
TGTGCCAGTAATCCAGCGGGAGCCGGGGAGCTGTTTTTT	CASNPAGAGELFF	TRBD2	.	TRBV19	TRBJ2-2
TGTGCCAGCTCACCCCAATCTAGCGGCACCGGGGAGCTGTTTTTT	CASSPQSSGTGELFF	TRBD2	.	TRBV18	TRBJ2-2
TGTGCCAGCAGCCAACAGGGGCCCACGAACACCGGGGAGCTGTTTTTT	CASSQQGPTNTGELFF	TRBD1	once	TRBV7-3	TRBJ2-2